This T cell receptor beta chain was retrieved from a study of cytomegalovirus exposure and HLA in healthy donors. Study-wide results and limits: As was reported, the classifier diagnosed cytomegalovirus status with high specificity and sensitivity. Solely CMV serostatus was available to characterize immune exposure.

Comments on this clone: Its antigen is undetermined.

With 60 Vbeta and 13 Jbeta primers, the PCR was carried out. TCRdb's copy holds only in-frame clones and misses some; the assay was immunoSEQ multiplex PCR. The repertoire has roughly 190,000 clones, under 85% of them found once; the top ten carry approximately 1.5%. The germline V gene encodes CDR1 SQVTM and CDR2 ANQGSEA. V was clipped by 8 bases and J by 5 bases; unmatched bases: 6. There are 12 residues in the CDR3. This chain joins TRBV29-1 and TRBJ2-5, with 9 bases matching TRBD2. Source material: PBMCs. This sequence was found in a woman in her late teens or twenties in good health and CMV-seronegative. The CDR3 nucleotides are TGCAGCTTTAGCGGGGGCGGGGAGACCCAGTACTTC. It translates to CSFSGGGETQYF.